A single sample is the source of the 6 T cell receptor beta chains below, sequenced in a study of T cells in Graves' hyperthyroidism and ophthalmopathy. Amplification of TCR beta CDR3 regions was performed using RNA transcripts as template. HTBI primers were used for first-round RT-PCR of the TCR CDR3. TCRdb re-analysed the multiplex PCR reads in MiXCR, keeping a single row per CDR3 protein. The sample records under 350,000 distinct CDR3 sequences, 17% being singletons. The sequenced sample was blood. These receptor sequences come from a woman aged 55-70 years with Graves' ophthalmopathy.

In this sample, this clonotype turned up a few times. This chain connects TRBV30 to TRBJ2-7; 9 nucleotides line up with TRBD2. Germline values: CDR1 GTSNPN, CDR2 SVGIG (reference sequence). The V gene end was trimmed by 2 bases and the J gene end by 1 base; junction bases not matched to a gene: 9. The CDR3 sequence is 16 residues long. The CDR3 sequence: CAWSPPSSGRSYEQYF. For the CDR3, the DNA is TGTGCCTGGAGTCCCCCTTCCAGCGGGAGGTCCTACGAGCAGTACTTC.

The sample holds a few counts of this clonotype. The chain links TRBV9 to TRBJ1-4; D ambiguous. Germline CDR1 is SGDLS and CDR2 is YYNGEE. The CDR3 sequence is 14 residues long. Trimming pared 0 bases from V and 7 bases from J, leaving 10 bases between. The CDR3 DNA reads TGTGCCAGCAGCGTAGAATTGTTCGGTGAAAAACTGTTTTTT. It yields the protein CASSVELFGEKLFF. The variable domain in full, completed from reference TRBV9 and TRBJ1-4, reads DSGVTQTPKHLITATGQRVTLRCSPRSGDLSVYWYQQSLDQGLQFLIQYYNGEERAKGNILERFSAQQFPDLHSELNLSSLELGDSALYFCASSVELFGEKLFFGSGTQLSVL.

This clonotype turned up a few times. The chain recombines TRBV11-2 with TRBJ1-5; a weak D match, TRBD1 (5 bases). The CDR3 runs to 15 residues. Germline assignment: CDR1 SGHAT and CDR2 FQNNGV. The V end lost 0 bases, the J end lost 2 bases, and 8 bases lay between the germline ends. CDR3 sequence reads: CASSLDREGNQPQHF. Written as DNA, the CDR3 is TGTGCCAGCAGCTTAGACAGGGAGGGCAATCAGCCCCAGCATTTT.

This clonotype was seen repeatedly, ten times or more. CDR3 protein: CASSPSFGQTYEQYF. For the CDR3, the DNA is TGCGCCAGCAGCCCCTCCTTCGGACAGACCTACGAGCAGTACTTC. The chain uses TRBV4-3 and TRBJ2-7, with D possibly matching TRBD1 (6 bases). V dropped 4 bases and J dropped 2 bases, with 15 bases sitting between them. CDR3 size: 15 residues. Germline V lookup: CDR1 LGHNA, CDR2 YSLEER.

J is TRBJ1-6 and V is TRBV28, with D maybe TRBD1 (5 bases). The V gene lost 8 bases and the J gene lost 7 bases, with 15 bases spanning the gap. CDR1 is MDHEN, CDR2 SYDVKM, per germline. This CDR3 spans 14 amino acids. For the CDR3, the DNA is TGTGCCAGCGGACTTAGGGGTCCGAATTCACCCCTCCACTTT. Translation: CASGLRGPNSPLHF.

The chain uses TRBV30 and TRBJ2-7; D is perhaps TRBD1 or TRBD2 (5 bases each). This CDR3 has 14 amino acids. The germline V gene encodes CDR1 GTSNPN and CDR2 SVGIG (reference sequence). Trimming removed 4 bases from V and 3 bases from J, with 16 bases in between. The CDR3 spells CAWTIPGPYYEQYF. Here the CDR3 DNA reads TGTGCCTGGACCATACCGGGACCATACTACGAGCAGTACTTC.